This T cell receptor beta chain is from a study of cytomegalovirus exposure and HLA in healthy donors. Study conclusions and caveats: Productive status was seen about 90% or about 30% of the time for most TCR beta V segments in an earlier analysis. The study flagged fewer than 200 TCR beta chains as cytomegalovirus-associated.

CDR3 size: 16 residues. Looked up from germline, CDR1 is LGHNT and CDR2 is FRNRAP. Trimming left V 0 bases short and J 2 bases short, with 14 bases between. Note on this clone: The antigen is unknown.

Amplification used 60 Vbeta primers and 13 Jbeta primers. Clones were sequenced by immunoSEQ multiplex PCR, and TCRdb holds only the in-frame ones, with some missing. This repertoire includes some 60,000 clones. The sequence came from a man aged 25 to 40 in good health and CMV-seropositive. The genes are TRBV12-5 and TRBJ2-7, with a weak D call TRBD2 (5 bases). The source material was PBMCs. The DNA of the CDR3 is TGTGCTAGTGGTTTGGTACTAGGCAAGAGCGCCTACGAGCAGTACTTC. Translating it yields CASGLVLGKSAYEQYF.